This T cell receptor (beta chain) appears in the sequencing data of a study of T cell changes during pregnancy in multiple sclerosis. Assay: immunoSEQ multiplex PCR; the TCRdb copy retains only in-frame clones and omits some. Of tens of thousands of clones listed, about 91% were seen once; the top ten hold approximately 5.7%. With respect to this clone: Sequence at one end of the junction differs from germline and may be a read error.

The CDR3 extends over 16 amino acids. Germline V gives CDR1 SNHLY, CDR2 FYNNEI. The V call is TRBV2, the J call TRBJ2-3; 12 nucleotides match TRBD2. The sequence came from a female donor with multiple sclerosis, enrolled in a pregnancy study. The sequencing here drew on CD8+ T cells from peripheral blood mononuclear cells, taken before pregnancy. CDR3: CAGSVSKLAGGDTQYF. CDR3 in DNA: TGTGCCGGCAGTGTTTCGAAACTAGCGGGGGGAGATACGCAGTATTTT. Based on the CDR3 plus reference TRBV2 and TRBJ2-3, the full variable domain is EPEVTQTPSHQVTQMGQEVILRCVPISNHLYFYWYRQILGQKVEFLVSFYNNEISEKSEIFDDQFSVERPDGSNFTLKIRSTKLEDSAMYFCAGSVSKLAGGDTQYFGPGTRLTVL.